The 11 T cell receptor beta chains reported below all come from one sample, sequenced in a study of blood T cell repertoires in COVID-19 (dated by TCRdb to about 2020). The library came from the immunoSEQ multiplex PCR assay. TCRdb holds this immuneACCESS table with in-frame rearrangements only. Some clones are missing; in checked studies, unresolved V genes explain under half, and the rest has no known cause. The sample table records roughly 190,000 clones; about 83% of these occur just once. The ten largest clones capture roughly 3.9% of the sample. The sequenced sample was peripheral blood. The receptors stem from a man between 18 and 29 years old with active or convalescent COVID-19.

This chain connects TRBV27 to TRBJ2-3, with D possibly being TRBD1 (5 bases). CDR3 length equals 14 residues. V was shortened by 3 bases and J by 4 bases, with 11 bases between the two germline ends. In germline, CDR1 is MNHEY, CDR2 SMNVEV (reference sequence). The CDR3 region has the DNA TGTGCCAGCAGTTTCAATGTAGGGGCAGATACGCAGTATTTT. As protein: CASSFNVGADTQYF.

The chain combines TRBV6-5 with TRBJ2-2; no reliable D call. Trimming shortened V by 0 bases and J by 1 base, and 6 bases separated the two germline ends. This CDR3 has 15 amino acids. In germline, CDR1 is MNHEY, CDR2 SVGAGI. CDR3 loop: CASSYSNGNTGELFF. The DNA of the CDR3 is TGTGCCAGCAGTTACTCGAACGGGAACACCGGGGAGCTGTTTTTT.

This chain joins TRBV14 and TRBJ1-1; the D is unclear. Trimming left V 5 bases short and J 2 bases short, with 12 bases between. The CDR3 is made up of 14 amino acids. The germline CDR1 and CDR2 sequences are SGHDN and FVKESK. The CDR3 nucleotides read TGTGCCAGCAGCGAACTTACTAAAAACACTGAAGCTTTCTTT. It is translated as CASSELTKNTEAFF.

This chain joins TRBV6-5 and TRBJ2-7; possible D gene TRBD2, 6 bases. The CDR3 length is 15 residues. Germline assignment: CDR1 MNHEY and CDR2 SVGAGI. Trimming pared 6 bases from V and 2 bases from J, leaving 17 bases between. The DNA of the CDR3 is TGTGCCAGCAGGCGAGGACTACAAGGGACCTACGAGCAGTACGTC. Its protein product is CASRRGLQGTYEQYV.

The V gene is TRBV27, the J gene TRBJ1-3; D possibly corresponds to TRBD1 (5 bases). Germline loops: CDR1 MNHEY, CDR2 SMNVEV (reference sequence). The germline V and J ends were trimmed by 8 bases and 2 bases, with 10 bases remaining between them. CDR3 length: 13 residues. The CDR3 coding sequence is TGTGCCAGCCGTCGGGGGGCTGGAAACACCATATATTTT. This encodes CASRRGAGNTIYF.

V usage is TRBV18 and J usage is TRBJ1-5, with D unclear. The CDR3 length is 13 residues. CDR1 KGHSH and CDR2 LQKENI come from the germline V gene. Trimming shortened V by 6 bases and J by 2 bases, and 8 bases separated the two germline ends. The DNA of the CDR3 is TGTGCCAGCTCCGTGAGTGGCAATCAGCCCCAGCATTTT. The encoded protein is CASSVSGNQPQHF.

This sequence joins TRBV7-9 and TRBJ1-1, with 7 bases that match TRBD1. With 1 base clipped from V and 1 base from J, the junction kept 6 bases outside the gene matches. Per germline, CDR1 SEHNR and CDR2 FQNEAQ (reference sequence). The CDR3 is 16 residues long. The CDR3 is CASSLGPGQRNTEAFF. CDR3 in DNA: TGTGCCAGCAGCTTAGGACCGGGACAGCGGAACACTGAAGCTTTCTTT.

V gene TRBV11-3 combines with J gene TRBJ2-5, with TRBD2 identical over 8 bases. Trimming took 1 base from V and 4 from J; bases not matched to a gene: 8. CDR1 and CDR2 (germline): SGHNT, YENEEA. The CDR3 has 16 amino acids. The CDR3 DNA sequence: TGTGCCAGCAGCTTAGGGGGCGGGAGGTTATCAGAGACCCAGTACTTC. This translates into CASSLGGGRLSETQYF.

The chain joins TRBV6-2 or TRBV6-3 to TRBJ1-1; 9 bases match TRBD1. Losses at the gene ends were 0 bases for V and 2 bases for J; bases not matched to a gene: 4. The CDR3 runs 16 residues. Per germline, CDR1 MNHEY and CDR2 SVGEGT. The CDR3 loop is CASSYSRTGENTEAFF. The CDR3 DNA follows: TGTGCCAGCAGTTACTCCCGGACAGGGGAAAACACTGAAGCTTTCTTT.

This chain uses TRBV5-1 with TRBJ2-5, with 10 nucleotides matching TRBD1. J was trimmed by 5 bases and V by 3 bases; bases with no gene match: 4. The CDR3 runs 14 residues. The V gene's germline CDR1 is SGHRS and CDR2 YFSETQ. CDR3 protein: CASSSSGQGETQYF. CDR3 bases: TGCGCCAGCAGCTCGTCGGGACAGGGGGAGACCCAGTACTTC. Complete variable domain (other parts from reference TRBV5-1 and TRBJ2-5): KAGVTQTPRYLIKTRGQQVTLSCSPISGHRSVSWYQQTPGQGLQFLFEYFSETQRNKGNFPGRFSGRQFSNSRSEMNVSTLELGDSALYLCASSSSGQGETQYFGPGTRLLVL.

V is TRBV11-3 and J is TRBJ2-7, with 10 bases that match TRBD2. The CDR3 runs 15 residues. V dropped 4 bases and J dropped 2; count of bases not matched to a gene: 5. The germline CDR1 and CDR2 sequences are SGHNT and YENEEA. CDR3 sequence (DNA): TGTGCCAGCAGCTCGGGACTAGCGCGCGCCTACGAGCAGTACTTC. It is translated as CASSSGLARAYEQYF.